These T cell receptor beta chains were read from a single sample in a study of OX40 agonist ivuxolimab in advanced cancers. The protocol was immunoSEQ multiplex PCR, while the TCRdb copy is restricted to in-frame clones and leaves out a portion. The sample has under 40,000 clones, 80% seen once. The source material was CD4+ or CD8+ T cells sorted from blood, sampled in a trial of the OX40 agonist ivuxolimab. Receptors were obtained from an adult with an advanced solid tumor such as melanoma, head and neck, liver or kidney cancer. CDR3s include the opening cysteine and the closing phenylalanine or tryptophan. The D gene is left open where the match is weak. Expanded clones are given a class, and other clones once, few, many or no size at all.

d_gene	v_gene	len	abundance	j_gene	CDR3aa	CDR3nt
-	TRBV4-2	13	-	TRBJ2-2	CASSLSDTGELFF	TGTGCCAGCAGCCTGAGCGATACCGGGGAGCTGTTTTTT
-	TRBV7-9	14	-	TRBJ2-7	CASSLEQGVYEQYF	TGTGCCAGCAGCTTGGAACAGGGTGTTTACGAGCAGTACTTC
-	TRBV7-8	13	-	TRBJ2-7	CASSSVVSYEQYF	TGTGCCAGCAGCTCGGTGGTCTCCTACGAGCAGTACTTC
-	TRBV6-5	15	-	TRBJ2-3	CASRDGRTSTDTQYF	TGTGCCAGCAGGGACGGTCGTACTAGCACAGATACGCAGTATTTT
TRBD1	TRBV9	17	-	TRBJ1-2	CASSLGTGGASNYGYTF	TGTGCCAGCAGCCTAGGGACAGGGGGCGCTTCTAACTATGGCTACACCTTC
-	TRBV6-1	20	-	TRBJ2-2	CASSEALRGGTAGGTGELFF	TGTGCCAGCAGTGAAGCGCTTCGTGGCGGGACGGCCGGCGGCACCGGGGAGCTGTTTTTT
TRBD1	TRBV7-2	15	once	TRBJ2-7	CASSRGQLTSYEQYF	TGTGCCAGCAGCCGGGGACAGCTTACCTCCTACGAGCAGTACTTC
-	TRBV25-1	14	-	TRBJ2-3	CASSGLMDTDTQYF	TGTGCCAGCAGTGGATTGATGGACACAGATACGCAGTATTTT
-	TRBV14	18	-	TRBJ1-6	CASSQAGPGRTRNSPLHF	TGTGCCAGCAGCCAAGCGGGGCCAGGCCGAACCCGTAATTCACCCCTCCACTTT
-	TRBV11-2	14	-	TRBJ2-1	CASSQAGGPNEQFF	TGTGCCAGCAGCCAAGCAGGAGGCCCCAATGAGCAGTTCTTC
TRBD2	TRBV7-3	15	-	TRBJ2-1	CASSSVAGGYNEQFF	TGTGCCAGCAGCTCTGTAGCGGGGGGCTACAATGAGCAGTTCTTC
-	TRBV7-3	20	few	TRBJ1-6	CASSLRRRGPFDFYNSPLHF	TGTGCCAGCAGCTTAAGGAGGCGGGGCCCATTCGATTTCTATAATTCACCCCTCCACTTT
-	TRBV11-2	16	-	TRBJ2-7	CASSPRFGGPPYEQYF	TGTGCCAGCAGCCCCCGCTTCGGGGGACCACCCTACGAGCAGTACTTC
TRBD2	TRBV5-4	13	once	TRBJ2-1	CASSFAGGNEQFF	TGTGCCAGCAGCTTCGCGGGAGGGAATGAGCAGTTCTTC
-	TRBV5-4	15	few	TRBJ2-3	CASSSGRSRTDTQYF	TGTGCCAGCAGCTCGGGACGGTCGCGCACAGATACGCAGTATTTT
-	TRBV19	17	-	TRBJ1-3	CASSAPGNPLAGNTIYF	TGTGCCAGTAGTGCGCCAGGGAACCCTCTGGCCGGAAACACCATATATTTT
TRBD2	TRBV7-9	15	-	TRBJ2-5	CASSLHGRPEETQYF	TGTGCCAGCAGCTTACACGGGAGGCCCGAAGAGACCCAGTACTTC
TRBD2	TRBV7-3	15	-	TRBJ2-1	CASSSRLAGLNEQFF	TGTGCCAGCAGCTCCCGACTAGCGGGATTGAATGAGCAGTTCTTC
TRBD1	TRBV7-9	15	once	TRBJ1-1	CASSFFTGGKAEAFF	TGTGCCAGCAGCTTTTTCACAGGGGGCAAGGCTGAAGCTTTCTTT
-	TRBV5-6	12	-	TRBJ2-7	CASSGHLYEQYF	TGTGCCAGCAGCGGACACCTCTACGAGCAGTACTTC
-	TRBV19	13	-	TRBJ1-5	CASTFGVNQPQHF	TGTGCCAGTACATTCGGGGTAAATCAGCCCCAGCATTTT
TRBD2	TRBV28	18	-	TRBJ2-1	CASSTGGLAGGKDNEQFF	TGTGCCAGCAGTACCGGCGGACTAGCGGGAGGAAAGGACAATGAGCAGTTCTTC
TRBD1	TRBV10-3	13	-	TRBJ1-2	CAVGEGQNYGYTF	TGTGCCGTCGGGGAGGGACAGAACTATGGCTACACCTTC
-	TRBV7-6	14	few	TRBJ2-7	CASRTSPTSYEQYF	TGTGCCAGCAGAACCTCCCCTACCTCCTACGAGCAGTACTTC
-	TRBV7-9	13	-	TRBJ2-7	CASSLGDSYEQYF	TGTGCCAGCAGCTTAGGGGACTCCTACGAGCAGTACTTC
-	TRBV29-1	13	-	TRBJ1-1	CSGRPGANTEAFF	TGCAGCGGAAGACCAGGAGCGAACACTGAAGCTTTCTTT
-	TRBV2	14	-	TRBJ1-2	CASSMGTERYGYTF	TGTGCCAGCAGTATGGGGACCGAACGGTATGGCTACACCTTC
-	TRBV28	13	-	TRBJ1-2	CASSLYRGATYTF	TGTGCCAGCAGTTTATATCGTGGGGCGACCTACACCTTC
-	TRBV18	13	-	TRBJ2-7	CASSPNTGREQYF	TGTGCCAGCTCACCAAATACAGGGCGCGAGCAGTACTTC
-	TRBV6-6	12	-	TRBJ2-5	CASSYSRETQYF	TGTGCCAGCAGTTACTCGCGGGAGACCCAGTACTTC
-	TRBV5-1	15	-	TRBJ2-1	CASSLAGQIYNEQFF	TGCGCCAGCAGCTTGGCTGGACAGATCTACAATGAGCAGTTCTTC
-	TRBV7-2	13	-	TRBJ2-7	CASSGDFSYEQYF	TGTGCCAGCAGCGGGGACTTCTCCTACGAGCAGTACTTC
TRBD1	TRBV5-1	15	-	TRBJ2-2	CASSFGAGGTGELFF	TGCGCCAGCAGCTTTGGAGCAGGGGGCACCGGGGAGCTGTTTTTT
-	TRBV9	17	-	TRBJ1-6	CASSSSGNFEGNSPLHF	TGTGCCAGCAGCAGTAGCGGGAACTTTGAAGGTAATTCACCCCTCCACTTT
-	TRBV5-1	15	few	TRBJ2-1	CASSLAPQLAYEQFF	TGCGCCAGCAGCTTGGCTCCGCAGCTAGCCTATGAGCAGTTCTTC
-	TRBV2	17	-	TRBJ2-7	CASSEALRPRGNYEQYF	TGTGCCAGCAGTGAAGCGCTTCGTCCCCGGGGCAACTACGAGCAGTACTTC
-	TRBV28	13	-	TRBJ2-7	CASSYTGNYEQYF	TGTGCCAGCAGTTATACAGGAAACTACGAGCAGTACTTC
TRBD1	TRBV18	16	-	TRBJ1-1	CASSPPDRSLSTEAFF	TGTGCCAGCTCACCACCGGACAGGAGTTTAAGCACTGAAGCTTTCTTT
-	TRBV7-2	13	few	TRBJ2-3	CASSFDGTDTQYF	TGTGCCAGCAGCTTTGATGGCACAGATACGCAGTATTTT
-	TRBV5-1	20	-	TRBJ2-7	CASSSLAQAPRKASPYEQYF	TGCGCCAGCAGCTCACTGGCTCAGGCACCGCGCAAAGCGTCCCCCTACGAGCAGTACTTC
-	TRBV10-3	12	once	TRBJ2-1	CATNYEGGEQFF	TGTGCCACCAACTACGAGGGGGGTGAGCAGTTCTTC
TRBD2	TRBV9	14	-	TRBJ2-5	CASSVAAGGETQYF	TGTGCCAGCAGCGTAGCGGCGGGAGGGGAGACCCAGTACTTC
-	TRBV11-2	12	-	TRBJ2-3	CASSLDLNTQYF	TGTGCCAGCAGCTTAGACCTTAATACGCAGTATTTT
-	TRBV7-9	13	-	TRBJ1-2	CASSPEALGGYTF	TGTGCCAGCAGCCCCGAAGCGCTGGGTGGCTACACCTTC
TRBD1	TRBV30	15	-	TRBJ1-2	CAWSIQGGPSYGYTF	TGTGCCTGGAGTATACAGGGGGGCCCCTCCTATGGCTACACCTTC
-	TRBV7-2	16	-	TRBJ2-4	CASSSEGLGAKNIQYF	TGTGCCAGCAGCTCGGAGGGACTTGGGGCCAAAAACATTCAGTACTTC
TRBD2	TRBV7-8	19	-	TRBJ2-7	CASSLAPRTSGKNSYEQYF	TGTGCCAGCAGCTTAGCACCCCGAACAAGCGGGAAGAACTCCTACGAGCAGTACTTC
TRBD1	TRBV6-5	13	few	TRBJ2-7	CASSPTGGYEQYF	TGTGCCAGCAGCCCGACAGGGGGGTACGAGCAGTACTTC
TRBD2	TRBV7-6	14	few	TRBJ2-7	CASSSTSVPYEQYF	TGTGCCAGCAGCTCGACTAGCGTACCCTACGAGCAGTACTTC